This T cell receptor beta chain was sequenced during a study of T cells after yellow fever vaccination. Study background: SMART-Seq v4 Ultra Low Input handled preparation of low-cell-number fractions.

Notes on this clonotype: As yet, its antigen is unknown.

The germline V gene encodes CDR1 MNHEY and CDR2 SMNVEV (reference sequence). The CDR3 is 13 residues long. V was pared by 3 bases and J by 10 bases, with 7 bases of the junction left unmatched. Regarding the study as a whole: Booster sampling recovered most clones from primary vaccination (96% CD4, roughly 86% CD8). It was a small share of clonotypes that appeared in both CD4 and CD8 compartments.

Universal primer sites and UMIs were introduced during 5'RACE template-switching synthesis of TCR cDNA. One entry per CDR3 protein, called by TCRdb with MiXCR from the 5' RACE reads. The data contain about 330,000 distinct CDR3 sequences, around 7.3% of them singletons. Specimen: PBMCs, collected roughly seven weeks after the first yellow fever vaccination. The clonotype originates from a man in his late teens or twenties who received the YFV17D yellow fever vaccine. V and J are TRBV27 and TRBJ1-2; 8 bases agree with TRBD1. The CDR3 protein is CASSFQGAGVYTF. In DNA form, the CDR3 reads TGTGCCAGCAGTTTTCAGGGGGCGGGGGTCTACACCTTC.